The T cell receptor beta chain under discussion was sequenced for a study of T cell repertoires in cytomegalovirus infection. Study summary: Based on public TCR beta signatures, there were indications of CMV infection and of a matching HLA type. Notes on the study in general: HLA-C-restricted TCR beta clonotypes specific for CMV led the ex vivo response. Cumulative public TCR beta family frequency identified CMV carriers with the relevant HLA.

TCRdb reanalysed the reads using MiXCR and keeps one entry per CDR3 protein. The sample consists of approximately 130,000 distinct CDR3 sequences, roughly 9% of them appearing once. This clonotype has a handful of counts. Antigen: not known. CDR1 is MDHEN and CDR2 is SYDVKM in the germline V gene. The CDR3 loop spans 14 amino acids. The V gene lost 3 bases and the J gene lost 7 bases, with 13 bases spanning the gap. The sample taken for sequencing was PBMCs. The chain employs TRBV28 and TRBJ1-5; D is perhaps TRBD1 (5 bases). This receptor was taken from a human donor in good health (CMV status not recorded). Some clones in this sample may be carry-over from other donors' samples. The chain's CDR3 is CASSFGTGEQPQHF. CDR3 sequence (DNA): TGTGCCAGCAGTTTTGGGACGGGAGAACAGCCCCAGCATTTT.